The 32 T cell receptor beta chains reported below all come from one sample, sequenced in a study of identical twins. In TCRdb, the 5' RACE reads were re-called with MiXCR into one record per CDR3 protein. The data hold approximately 210,000 distinct CDR3 sequences, with approximately 9% observed a single time. Sequenced sample: memory (CD45RO+) T cells sorted from blood. These receptors were obtained from a woman between 18 and 30 years old in good health.

This sequence joins TRBV3-1 and TRBJ2-3; 7 positions match TRBD2. V lost 10 bases to trimming and J lost 0 bases; unmatched junction nucleotides: 7. This CDR3 is built from 14 residues. CDR1 and CDR2 (germline): LGHDT, YNNKEL (reference sequence). This chain's CDR3 is CATAGTASTDTQYF. The CDR3 DNA reads TGTGCCACAGCGGGGACCGCTAGCACAGATACGCAGTATTTT.

The J gene is TRBJ2-1, the V gene TRBV12-3 or TRBV12-4; D tentatively fits TRBD1 or TRBD2 (7 bases each). The V end lost 3 bases, the J end lost 12 bases, and 18 bases lay between the germline ends. The CDR3 loop spans 14 amino acids. The CDR3 is CASSFRGEGYPQFF. Written as DNA, the CDR3 is TGTGCCAGCAGTTTCAGGGGGGAGGGCTATCCGCAGTTCTTC.

The chain joins TRBV30 to TRBJ2-1; D is perhaps TRBD1 or TRBD2 (6 bases each). V was pared by 2 bases and J by 9 bases, with 14 bases between. Germline loops: CDR1 GTSNPN, CDR2 SVGIG (reference sequence). This CDR3 contains 13 residues. CDR3 amino acids: CAWSNGGGREQFF. As DNA, the CDR3 is TGTGCCTGGAGTAACGGAGGGGGGCGTGAGCAGTTCTTC.

This clonotype was observed at least ten times. The chain uses TRBV6-1 and TRBJ1-2, with 10 nucleotides matching TRBD1. J was trimmed by 4 bases and V by 7 bases; bases with no gene match: 6. The CDR3 contains 14 residues. The germline CDR1 and CDR2 sequences are MNHNS and SASEGT. The CDR3 bases are TGTGCCAGCACTGAGACAGGGGGCGCCTATGGCTACACCTTC. It translates to CASTETGGAYGYTF.

A few counts support this clonotype. The J gene is TRBJ2-3, the V gene TRBV5-6; a weak D match, TRBD1 (6 bases). Looked up from germline, CDR1 is SGHDT and CDR2 is YYEEEE. Trimming took off 5 bases at V and 0 bases at J, with 10 bases between the two ends. The CDR3 runs to 14 residues. The CDR3 DNA is TGTGCCAGCAGGTGGACAGTGAGCACAGATACGCAGTATTTT. Translating it yields CASRWTVSTDTQYF.

This clonotype occurred a few times. The chain links TRBV7-2 to TRBJ2-1; D may be TRBD2 (6 bases). This CDR3 spans 18 amino acids. Germline CDR1 is SGHTA and CDR2 is FQGNSA. Trimming took off 1 base at V and 0 bases at J, with 16 bases between the two ends. The CDR3 DNA is TGTGCCAGCAGCTTAGGCTATGGGGCGGGAAGCTCCTACAATGAGCAGTTCTTC. This translates into CASSLGYGAGSSYNEQFF. The whole variable domain, filled in from reference TRBV7-2 and TRBJ2-1, reads GAGVSQSPSNKVTEKGKDVELRCDPISGHTALYWYRQSLGQGLEFLIYFQGNSAPDKSGLPSDRFSAERTGGSVSTLTIQRTQQEDSAVYLCASSLGYGAGSSYNEQFFGPGTRLTVL.

This clonotype was counted only a few times. The chain uses TRBV9 and TRBJ2-1, with D perhaps TRBD2 (6 bases). Deletions cut 6 bases from V and 6 bases from J, with 19 bases between. CDR1 and CDR2 from the germline V gene are SGDLS and YYNGEE. The CDR3 extends over 15 amino acids. As DNA, the CDR3 is TGTGCCAGCACCGTGGAGGGCCTGCCAGGCAATGAGCAGTTCTTC. Translated: CASTVEGLPGNEQFF.

Here the CDR3 reads CASSRQGASGEQYF. CDR3 in DNA: TGTGCCAGCAGCCGACAGGGGGCTTCGGGTGAGCAGTACTTC. The rearrangement links TRBV7-9 to TRBJ2-7; 10 bases align to TRBD1. Germline CDR1 is SEHNR and CDR2 is FQNEAQ (reference sequence). Trimming took 5 bases from V and 7 from J; bases not matched to a gene: 8. The CDR3 is 14 amino acids.

This chain connects TRBV18 to TRBJ1-1, with D perhaps TRBD1 (5 bases). V was clipped by 9 bases and J by 1 base, with 21 bases between them. This CDR3 contains 16 residues. Per the germline V gene, CDR1 is KGHSH and CDR2 is LQKENI. This CDR3 is CASKKGWGTSNTEAFF. CDR3 coding DNA: TGTGCCAGTAAAAAAGGATGGGGCACTTCGAACACTGAAGCTTTCTTT.

Worth noting for this clonotype: A junction boundary mismatches the germline segment, possibly from a read error. The V and J genes are TRBV5-1 and TRBJ2-1; D might be TRBD1 (6 bases). The CDR3 consists of 16 residues. Germline V CDR1 and CDR2: SGHRS, YFSETQ. CDR3: CASSLAGDTTYNELFF. The CDR3 DNA sequence: TGCGCCAGCAGCTTGGCCGGGGACACTACCTACAATGAGCTGTTCTTC.

The table lists this clonotype with a few counts. J is TRBJ2-5 and V is TRBV2; 8 bases line up with TRBD2. Germline loops: CDR1 SNHLY, CDR2 FYNNEI. The ends lost 5 bases at V and 0 bases at J; junction bases unmatched: 5. This CDR3 spans 15 amino acids. In DNA, the CDR3 is TGTGCCAGCAGTCCCACTAGCGGAGACCAAGAGACCCAGTACTTC. Translated: CASSPTSGDQETQYF.

There are many counts of this clonotype. V and J are TRBV11-2 and TRBJ2-1; no definite D call. Germline CDR1 reads SGHAT; CDR2 reads FQNNGV. Deletions cut 7 bases from V and 7 bases from J, with 8 bases between. This CDR3 is built from 11 residues. CDR3 nucleotides: TGTGCCAGCATTGGTTATAATGAGCAGTTCTTC. Protein sequence: CASIGYNEQFF.

The chain links TRBV6-5 to TRBJ2-7; 10 positions match TRBD1. Trimming took 7 bases from V and 2 from J; bases not matched to a gene: 11. Germline lookup yields CDR1 MNHEY and CDR2 SVGAGI. The CDR3 totals 16 residues. In DNA form, the CDR3 reads TGTGCCAGCATTTCCCCTAAGGGACAGGGGACCTACGAGCAGTACTTC. Protein: CASISPKGQGTYEQYF.

The chain uses TRBV5-6 and TRBJ2-7; 9 positions match TRBD1. V gave up 4 bases and J gave up 3 bases; unmatched junction bases: 8. Germline CDR1 SGHDT, CDR2 YYEEEE. The CDR3 covers 15 residues. CDR3 loop: CASSHYPGQGYEQYF. CDR3 coding DNA: TGTGCCAGCAGCCACTACCCGGGACAGGGCTACGAGCAGTACTTC.

The table lists this clonotype with a few counts. The chain carries TRBV20-1 and TRBJ2-6; D is ambiguous. V was shortened by 3 bases and J by 2 bases, with 8 bases between the two germline ends. CDR3 length equals 14 residues. Germline CDR1 reads DFQATT; CDR2 reads SNEGSKA (reference sequence). The CDR3 region has the DNA TGCAGTGCTAGTAGGAACCCTGGGGCCAACGTCCTGACTTTC. Amino acid sequence: CSASRNPGANVLTF.

Here the CDR3 DNA reads TGTGCCAGCAGTGATGGGGTGTGGGGAAGGAACACTGAAGCTTTCTTT. This codes for CASSDGVWGRNTEAFF. This chain links TRBV2 with TRBJ1-1; no clear D gene. CDR3 size: 16 residues. Deletions cut 3 bases from V and 1 base from J, with 15 bases between. Germline loops: CDR1 SNHLY, CDR2 FYNNEI.

This sequence joins TRBV6-5 and TRBJ2-7, with a possible D match to TRBD1 (6 bases). V lost 2 bases to trimming and J lost 6 bases, with 14 bases between them. Germline V lookup: CDR1 MNHEY, CDR2 SVGAGI. CDR3 size: 14 residues. CDR3 sequence (DNA): TGTGCCAGCAGTTACGAACTTACAGGGCTCGAGCAGTACTTC. It translates to CASSYELTGLEQYF.

A few counts support this clonotype. The chain links TRBV20-1 to TRBJ1-2; tentative D call: TRBD1 (5 bases). Trimming took off 0 bases at V and 8 bases at J, with 13 bases between the two ends. Germline loops: CDR1 DFQATT, CDR2 SNEGSKA (reference sequence). The CDR3 has 13 amino acids. The CDR3, as DNA: TGCAGTGCTAGAGATGCTCTGCGGGACGGCTACACCTTC. It encodes CSARDALRDGYTF.

This clonotype was found many times. The J gene is TRBJ2-7, the V gene TRBV29-1; TRBD1 matches 12 bases. The CDR3 extends over 17 amino acids. Germline CDR1 SQVTM, CDR2 ANQGSEA. V lost 1 base to trimming and J lost 5 bases; unmatched junction nucleotides: 12. CDR3 nucleotide sequence: TGCAGCGTTGAAGGGCACAGAGGGACAGGGGGCATCGACGAGCAGTACTTC. It codes for CSVEGHRGTGGIDEQYF.

This clonotype has more than one count but fewer than ten. The V and J genes are TRBV6-5 and TRBJ2-1, with a possible D match to TRBD2 (5 bases). The CDR3 has 14 amino acids. V dropped 0 bases and J dropped 3 bases, with 6 bases sitting between them. Germline CDR1 and CDR2: MNHEY and SVGAGI. The CDR3 sequence: CASSYSTIYNEQFF. The CDR3 bases are TGTGCCAGCAGTTACTCGACTATCTACAATGAGCAGTTCTTC.

The chain carries TRBV6-2 or TRBV6-3 and TRBJ2-3; unclear D gene. The CDR3 consists of 12 residues. V lost 4 bases and J 10 bases, leaving 12 bases between the germline ends. CDR1 and CDR2 (germline): MNHEY, SVGEGT. CDR3 sequence: CASSSGGRSQYF. CDR3 DNA: TGTGCCAGCAGTTCTGGCGGTCGGTCGCAGTATTTT.

Here the CDR3 reads CASRGLGYTEAFF. The DNA for the CDR3 is TGTGCCAGCAGGGGGCTTGGGTACACTGAAGCTTTCTTT. V and J are TRBV12-3 or TRBV12-4 and TRBJ1-1, with TRBD1 as a possible D gene (5 bases). V dropped 6 bases and J dropped 3 bases, with 11 bases sitting between them. The CDR3 runs 13 residues.

This clonotype was observed a few times. The rearrangement uses TRBV20-1 and TRBJ1-1; no clear D. Trimming took off 3 bases at V and 2 bases at J, with 13 bases between the two ends. The CDR3 consists of 14 residues. Per the germline V gene, CDR1 is DFQATT and CDR2 is SNEGSKA (reference sequence). CDR3 DNA sequence: TGCAGTGCTAGGGAGATACACCCTAACACTGAAGCTTTCTTT. Residues: CSAREIHPNTEAFF.

The genes are TRBV6-4 and TRBJ1-6, with a tentative D call TRBD1 (6 bases). In germline, CDR1 is MRHNA, CDR2 SNTAGT. CDR3 length: 13 amino acids. Trimming removed 3 bases at V and 8 bases at J, with 8 bases between. The CDR3 sequence: CASSDYRDSPLHF. CDR3 DNA sequence: TGTGCCAGCAGTGATTACAGGGATTCACCCCTCCACTTT.

The chain carries TRBV12-3 or TRBV12-4 and TRBJ2-1; TRBD2 agrees at 13 bases. This CDR3 is 15 amino acids long. V lost 7 bases and J lost 9; bases outside the gene matches: 9. CDR3 protein: CASTPLAGGYGEQFF. The CDR3 coding sequence is TGTGCCAGCACCCCACTAGCGGGGGGGTACGGTGAGCAGTTCTTC.

This clonotype was recorded a few times. The V gene is TRBV20-1, the J gene TRBJ2-5; weak D call: TRBD1 (5 bases). V lost 0 bases to trimming and J lost 7 bases, with 15 bases between them. The CDR3 is made up of 14 amino acids. The germline gives CDR1 DFQATT, CDR2 SNEGSKA (reference sequence). CDR3 region: CSAREATARVTQYF. The CDR3 DNA follows: TGCAGTGCTAGAGAAGCGACAGCTAGGGTGACCCAGTACTTC.

The table lists this clonotype with a few counts. The rearrangement uses TRBV7-2 and TRBJ2-7, with TRBD1 as a possible D gene (6 bases). The V and J ends lost 1 base and 3 bases respectively, with 10 bases between them. In germline, CDR1 is SGHTA, CDR2 FQGNSA. The CDR3 sequence is 14 residues long. CDR3 nucleotide sequence: TGTGCCAGCAGCTTAGATGGGGGCAACTACGAGCAGTACTTC. Translated: CASSLDGGNYEQYF.

As for this clonotype: At one of its ends the junction is not consistent with the germline gene, which may arise from a read error. The chain has TRBV5-1 and TRBJ2-3; the D is unclear. CDR1 and CDR2 from the germline V gene are SGHRS and YFSETQ. The CDR3 is 11 amino acids. CDR3: CTSSFGDTQYF. The CDR3 DNA is TGCACCAGCAGCTTCGGAGATACGCAGTATTTT.

This clonotype turned up a few times. The chain is built from TRBV6-1 and TRBJ2-4; D is ambiguous. V lost 1 base, J lost 6 bases, and 16 bases lay in between. The CDR3 spans 16 residues. Germline assignment: CDR1 MNHNS and CDR2 SASEGT. The CDR3 is CASSEVRSVGGNIQYF. The DNA of the CDR3 is TGTGCCAGCAGTGAAGTACGGTCCGTCGGCGGAAACATTCAGTACTTC.

This clonotype was seen more than once but under ten times. The genes are TRBV7-2 and TRBJ2-2; 9 bases align to TRBD1. The V gene end was trimmed by 6 bases and the J gene end by 4 bases; junction bases not matched to a gene: 6. Germline values: CDR1 SGHTA, CDR2 FQGNSA. This CDR3 comprises 15 residues. CDR3 region: CASRVPGQGTGELFF. CDR3 nucleotide sequence: TGTGCCAGCAGAGTCCCGGGACAGGGCACCGGGGAGCTGTTTTTT.

This clonotype turned up a few times. J is TRBJ2-2 and V is TRBV9; D possibly matches TRBD1 or TRBD2 (5 bases each). The CDR3 is made up of 15 amino acids. Trimming cost V 4 bases and J 4 bases, with 14 bases left between them. The germline CDR1 and CDR2 sequences are SGDLS and YYNGEE. CDR3 coding DNA: TGTGCCAGCAGCCCTGGGGGAAGAGTCACCGGGGAGCTGTTTTTT. This translates into CASSPGGRVTGELFF.

This clonotype showed up just a few times. CDR3: CASSFGTSGGASEQFF. For the CDR3, the DNA is TGTGCCAGCAGTTTCGGAACTAGCGGGGGGGCAAGTGAGCAGTTCTTC. This chain joins TRBV12-3 or TRBV12-4 and TRBJ2-1, with 13 bases lining up with TRBD2. CDR3 size: 16 residues. V trimming: 3 bases; J trimming: 9 bases; junction bases outside the gene matches: 8.